Presented here are 17 T cell receptor beta chains from one specimen sequenced in a study of glioma-infiltrating T cells. TCR alpha and beta CDR3 regions were amplified from RNA using iRepertoire nested multiplex PCR. TCRdb called the multiplex PCR reads again in MiXCR, with one record for every CDR3 protein. The sample records more than 100,000 distinct CDR3 sequences, 29% being singletons. The sample was glioma tissue, nonneoplastic brain tissue, or PBMCs (not recorded which). These receptor sequences come from a human donor with low-grade glioma or glioblastoma, undergoing nonglioma brain surgery, or in good health (not recorded which).

Of note for this clonotype: A much larger clone lies a single base off, so this may be a read error. The V call is TRBV5-4, the J call TRBJ2-1; D unclear. The CDR3 sequence is 14 residues long. Trimming took 4 bases from V and 6 from J, leaving 14 bases between them. From germline, CDR1 is SGHNT and CDR2 YYREEE (reference sequence). The DNA for the CDR3 is TGTGCCAGCAGCCCCCACCAAGGTTCCAATGAGCAGTTCTTC. Protein product: CASSPHQGSNEQFF. Full variable domain (remainder filled in from reference TRBV5-4 and TRBJ2-1): ETGVTQSPTHLIKTRGQQVTLRCSSQSGHNTVSWYQQALGQGPQFIFQYYREEENGRGNFPPRFSGLQFPNYSSELNVNALELDDSALYLCASSPHQGSNEQFFGPGTRLTVL.

The rearrangement joins TRBV19 to TRBJ1-4, with D possibly being TRBD1 (5 bases). Looked up from germline, CDR1 is LNHDA and CDR2 is SQIVND (reference sequence). The V end was cut by 3 bases, the J end by 6 bases, with 8 bases between. The CDR3 sequence is 13 residues long. Written as DNA, the CDR3 is TGTGCCAGTAGTATCAGGGCGGATGAAAAACTGTTTTTT. Its protein product is CASSIRADEKLFF.

This clonotype was seen more than once but under ten times. CDR3 DNA: TGTGCCAGCGGGCGGACAATCATGGAGCCCCAGCATTTT. It translates to CASGRTIMEPQHF. V gene TRBV11-2 combines with J gene TRBJ1-5; D is possibly TRBD1 (5 bases). The length of the CDR3 is 13 residues. The V and J ends lost 8 bases and 8 bases respectively, with 16 bases between them. CDR1 and CDR2 (germline): SGHAT, FQNNGV. Together with reference TRBV11-2 and TRBJ1-5, the CDR3 gives the full variable domain: EAGVAQSPRYKIIEKRQSVAFWCNPISGHATLYWYQQILGQGPKLLIQFQNNGVVDDSQLPKDRFSAERLKGVDSTLKIQPAKLEDSAVYLCASGRTIMEPQHFGDGTRLSIL.

This clonotype was recorded only once. A much larger clone lies a single base off, so this may be a read error. The genes are TRBV2 and TRBJ1-5; a weak D match, TRBD1 (6 bases). The CDR3 is 15 residues long. From germline, CDR1 is SNHLY and CDR2 FYNNEI. V lost 3 bases to trimming and J lost 6 bases, with 15 bases between them. In DNA, the CDR3 is TGTGCCAGCAGTGATAGGGGGATAGCCGGTCAGCCCCAGCATTTT. It translates to CASSDRGIAGQPQHF.

In the case of this clonotype: This could be a read error, since a much larger clone is one nucleotide away. The rearrangement links TRBV20-1 to TRBJ1-2, with D possibly TRBD1 on 6 matching bases. V lost 4 bases to trimming and J lost 4 bases, with 13 bases between them. Germline loops: CDR1 DFQATT, CDR2 SNEGSKA (reference sequence). There are 13 residues in the CDR3. CDR3 coding DNA: TGCAGTGCTACTGACAGGACCACCTATGGCTACACCTTC. Translating it yields CSATDRTTYGYTF.

The J gene is TRBJ2-7, the V gene TRBV5-6, with D unresolved. Germline V gene sequence: CDR1 SGHDT, CDR2 YYEEEE. The V gene lost 1 base and the J gene lost 3 bases, with 8 bases spanning the gap. This CDR3 region has 13 residues. This CDR3 is CASSLTRGYEQYF. The CDR3 bases are TGTGCCAGCAGCTTGACCCGTGGCTACGAGCAGTACTTC.

The table lists this clonotype with many counts. The chain recombines TRBV6-1 with TRBJ1-6, with 8 bases matching TRBD1. From germline, CDR1 is MNHNS and CDR2 SASEGT. After removal of 5 bases from V and 4 bases from J, the junction contained 7 bases not matched to a gene. The CDR3 contains 16 residues. The CDR3 DNA follows: TGTGCCAGCAGTTCGACAGGGGCCCGTTATAATTCACCCCTCCACTTT. This translates into CASSSTGARYNSPLHF.

This clonotype occurred many times. The chain couples TRBV28 to TRBJ1-4; D may be TRBD1 (6 bases). V was shortened by 7 bases and J by 8 bases, with 20 bases between the two germline ends. The CDR3 sequence is 15 residues long. Germline-derived CDR1 and CDR2 are MDHEN and SYDVKM. The CDR3: CASKGRGDVSEKLFF. Written as DNA, the CDR3 is TGTGCCAGCAAGGGCAGGGGAGACGTCAGCGAAAAACTGTTTTTT.

Note on this clonotype: Compared with germline, one end of the junction differs, possibly owing to a read error. This chain joins TRBV18 and TRBJ2-1, with TRBD1 matching over 10 bases. The CDR3 consists of 17 residues. In germline, CDR1 is KGHSH, CDR2 LQKENI. The CDR3 DNA reads TGTGCCATCTCATATATTACCGGGACAGGGGAAAGGAATGTGCAGTTCTTC. This gives the protein CAISYITGTGERNVQFF.

To note about this clonotype: Since a much larger clone is just one base distant, this may be a read error. V is TRBV28 and J is TRBJ2-4; D not certain. The germline V gene has CDR1 MDHEN and CDR2 SYDVKM. V dropped 4 bases and J dropped 0 bases, with 10 bases sitting between them. The CDR3 extends over 15 amino acids. The chain's CDR3 is CASSSYETAKNIQYF. CDR3 nucleotides: TGTGCCAGCAGTTCTTACGAGACAGCCAAAAACATTCAGTACTTC.

The chain couples TRBV4-2 to TRBJ2-3; TRBD2 aligns across 8 bases. Trimming removed 0 bases from V and 1 base from J; junction bases left unmatched: 3. The germline CDR1 and CDR2 sequences are LGHNA and YNFKEQ. There are 16 residues in the CDR3. The CDR3 loop reads CASSQEGSGGTDTQYF. DNA of the CDR3: TGTGCCAGCAGCCAAGAAGGTAGCGGGGGCACAGATACGCAGTATTTT.

A word on this clonotype: A read error may be the cause here, since a much bigger clone is one base away. No DNA is shown, since the ends of the CDR3 on it are uncertain; the CDR3 is the one TCRdb lists. The rearrangement joins TRBV14 to TRBJ1-3. CDR1 and CDR2 (germline): SGHDN, FVKESK. A total of 16 residues make up the CDR3, ends included. CDR3 sequence: CASSQVGGGSGNTMYF.

This clonotype was observed many times. This rearrangement joins TRBV7-8 to TRBJ2-5; tentatively, D is TRBD2 (6 bases). V lost 1 base and J 0 bases, leaving 6 bases between the germline ends. The CDR3 length is 14 residues. Germline V gene data show CDR1 as SGHVS and CDR2 as FQNEAQ. The CDR3 here is CASSLGGDQETQYF. The DNA of the CDR3 is TGTGCCAGCAGCTTAGGGGGGGACCAAGAGACCCAGTACTTC.

As for this clonotype: A much larger clone differs by one base, so this may be a read error. The rearrangement joins TRBV20-1 to TRBJ1-1; D remains unclear. This CDR3 contains 16 residues. Germline CDR1 reads DFQATT; CDR2 reads SNEGSKA (reference sequence). The germline V and J ends were trimmed by 4 bases and 0 bases, with 18 bases remaining between them. In nucleotides, the CDR3 is TGCAGTGCTAAAGATAGAGATTGGGGTATGAACACTGAAGCTTTCTTT. Residues: CSAKDRDWGMNTEAFF.

This chain uses TRBV3-1 with TRBJ2-5; 11 bases map to TRBD2. This CDR3 contains 16 residues. Germline lookup yields CDR1 LGHDT and CDR2 YNNKEL (reference sequence). V was clipped by 8 bases and J by 7 bases; unmatched bases: 15. CDR3 region: CASQEYGTSGLGTQYF. CDR3 DNA: TGTGCCAGCCAAGAGTACGGGACTAGCGGCCTTGGGACCCAGTACTTC.

Points on this clonotype: This could be a read error, since a much larger clone is one nucleotide away. The chain couples TRBV2 to TRBJ2-5; tentatively, D is TRBD1 (5 bases). The germline V gene has CDR1 SNHLY and CDR2 FYNNEI. The CDR3 runs to 14 residues. CDR3: CASESDSHQETQHF. In nucleotides, the CDR3 is TGTGCCAGTGAGAGTGACAGTCACCAAGAGACCCAGCACTTC.

There are many counts of this clonotype. V usage is TRBV10-3 and J usage is TRBJ2-7; maybe TRBD1 (6 bases). The ends were cut back, 6 bases at V and 3 bases at J, with 18 bases in the middle. The CDR3 spans 15 residues. Germline loops: CDR1 ENHRY, CDR2 SYGVKD. The chain's CDR3 is CAISSLQGVGYEQYF. The CDR3 DNA follows: TGTGCCATCAGCTCTCTACAGGGTGTCGGCTACGAGCAGTACTTC.